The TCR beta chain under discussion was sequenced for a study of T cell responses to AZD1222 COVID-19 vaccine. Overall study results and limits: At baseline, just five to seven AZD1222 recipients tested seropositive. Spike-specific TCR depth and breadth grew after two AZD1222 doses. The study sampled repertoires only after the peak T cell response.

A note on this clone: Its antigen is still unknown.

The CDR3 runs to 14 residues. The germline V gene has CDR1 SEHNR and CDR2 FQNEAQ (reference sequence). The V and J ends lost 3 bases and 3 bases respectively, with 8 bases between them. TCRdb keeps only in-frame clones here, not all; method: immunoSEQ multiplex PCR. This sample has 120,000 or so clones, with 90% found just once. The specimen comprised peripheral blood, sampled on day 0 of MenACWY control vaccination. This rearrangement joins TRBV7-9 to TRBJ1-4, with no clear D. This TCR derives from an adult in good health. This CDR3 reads CASSFLSSNEKLFF. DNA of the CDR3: TGTGCCAGCAGCTTCTTGTCCTCTAATGAAAAACTGTTTTTT.